One sample yielded the 14 T cell receptor beta chains listed below, sequenced in a study of Ad26.COV2.S vaccination and SARS-CoV-2 variants listed by TCRdb under 2021. This sample's treatment or condition label indicates: around 19 received Ad26.COV2.S at low or high dose, single or two shots; 5 received placebo; per-sample allocation not given. Repertoires of vaccine and placebo recipients were sequenced from samples taken on day 63 after the first injection. The library was built by means of the immunoSEQ multiplex PCR assay. TCRdb retrieved this table from immuneACCESS and kept in-frame rearrangements only. Not all clones are present; in checked studies, unresolved V genes account for under half, and no reason is known for the remainder. The sample has some 480,000 clones on record, approximately 88% of them singletons. Clones ranked in the top ten supply roughly 13% of the sample. The source was peripheral blood, collected in a trial of Ad26.COV2.S vaccine versus placebo. All receptors come from a person aged 18-65 years who received the Ad26.COV2.S COVID-19 vaccine or a placebo.

V usage is TRBV7-2 and J usage is TRBJ2-1; the D is unclear. V lost 2 bases, J lost 8 bases, and 4 bases lay in between. The CDR3 totals 11 residues. Germline V gives CDR1 SGHTA, CDR2 FQGNSA. For the CDR3, the DNA is TGTGCCAGCAGCTTAAAGTATGAGCAGTTCTTC. This encodes CASSLKYEQFF.

This sequence joins TRBV10-3 and TRBJ1-2; 7 bases match TRBD1. CDR3 length: 14 residues. Germline trimming cut 6 bases from V and 9 bases from J; bases unmatched to any gene: 13. Germline CDR1 ENHRY, CDR2 SYGVKD. Here the CDR3 DNA reads TGTGCCATCAGCGTAGGGACAGCACGAGGGAGCTACACCTTC. As protein: CAISVGTARGSYTF.

The chain combines TRBV5-4 with TRBJ2-7; D may be TRBD1 or TRBD2 (5 bases each). Germline V gene sequence: CDR1 SGHNT, CDR2 YYREEE (reference sequence). The CDR3 covers 15 residues. V was trimmed by 3 bases and J by 0 bases, leaving 13 bases between them. The CDR3 is CASSYHGGHSYEQYF. The DNA of the CDR3 is TGTGCCAGCAGCTATCATGGGGGTCACTCCTACGAGCAGTACTTC.

The V and J genes are TRBV27 and TRBJ2-4; D is unclear. This CDR3 spans 15 amino acids. Trimming took 5 bases from V and 3 from J, leaving 14 bases between them. CDR1 is MNHEY and CDR2 is SMNVEV in the germline V gene (reference sequence). The CDR3 DNA reads TGTGCCAGCAGTACCTCCGCTAAGAACAAAAACATTCAGTACTTC. Its translation: CASSTSAKNKNIQYF.

This chain uses TRBV29-1 with TRBJ2-1; possibly TRBD2 for D (6 bases). The CDR3 runs to 14 residues. V lost 2 bases and J 0 bases, leaving 8 bases between the germline ends. Germline CDR1 SQVTM, CDR2 ANQGSEA. CDR3 region: CSVESGVSYNEQFF. Written as DNA, the CDR3 is TGCAGCGTTGAATCGGGGGTCTCCTACAATGAGCAGTTCTTC.

This sequence joins TRBV28 and TRBJ1-1, with unresolved D. The CDR3 contains 16 residues. Trimming took 3 bases from V and 1 from J, leaving 15 bases between them. Germline V gene sequence: CDR1 MDHEN, CDR2 SYDVKM. This CDR3 is CASSFLLRSGNTEAFF. CDR3 nucleotide sequence: TGTGCCAGCAGTTTCCTGCTCAGGTCGGGGAACACTGAAGCTTTCTTT. Full variable domain (missing parts from reference TRBV28 and TRBJ1-1): DVKVTQSSRYLVKRTGEKVFLECVQDMDHENMFWYRQDPGLGLRLIYFSYDVKMKEKGDIPEGYSVSREKKERFSLILESASTNQTSMYLCASSFLLRSGNTEAFFGQGTRLTVV.

The rearrangement uses TRBV7-3 and TRBJ1-6, with TRBD1 identical over 11 bases. The CDR3 has 15 amino acids. Per the germline V gene, CDR1 is SGHTA and CDR2 is FQGTGA. After removal of 5 bases from V and 9 bases from J, the junction contained 6 bases not matched to a gene. The CDR3 region is CASSHGQGASSPLHF. DNA for the CDR3: TGTGCCAGCAGCCACGGACAGGGGGCCAGTTCACCCCTCCACTTT.

The CDR3 sequence is CASSSDAALEQYF. In DNA, the CDR3 is TGTGCCAGCAGCTCGGATGCGGCGCTGGAGCAGTACTTC. The J gene is TRBJ2-7, the V gene TRBV7-2; D remains unclear. Trimming cost V 4 bases and J 7 bases, with 14 bases left between them. The CDR3 is made up of 13 amino acids. In germline, CDR1 is SGHTA, CDR2 FQGNSA.

The rearrangement uses TRBV5-1 and TRBJ2-3; 7 bases line up with TRBD2. Germline V gene lookup returns CDR1 SGHRS and CDR2 YFSETQ. Trimming at V came to 4 bases and at J to 2 bases, leaving 16 bases not matched to a gene. The CDR3 runs to 18 residues. The CDR3 nucleotides read TGCGCCAGCAGCCGTCTCCTGTCCCGGCGGGAGAACACAGATACGCAGTATTTT. It encodes CASSRLLSRRENTDTQYF. Using reference TRBV5-1 and TRBJ2-3 for the parts outside the CDR3, the full variable domain is KAGVTQTPRYLIKTRGQQVTLSCSPISGHRSVSWYQQTPGQGLQFLFEYFSETQRNKGNFPGRFSGRQFSNSRSEMNVSTLELGDSALYLCASSRLLSRRENTDTQYFGPGTRLTVL.

V usage is TRBV19 and J usage is TRBJ2-1; D is possibly TRBD1 or TRBD2 (5 bases each). The CDR3 consists of 13 residues. V was shortened by 5 bases and J by 5 bases, with 10 bases between the two germline ends. Germline V gene lookup returns CDR1 LNHDA and CDR2 SQIVND (reference sequence). The CDR3 loop reads CASSWGTDNEQFF. The CDR3 nucleotides read TGTGCCAGTAGTTGGGGGACGGACAATGAGCAGTTCTTC.

This chain joins TRBV15 and TRBJ2-1, with 8 bases that match TRBD1. CDR1 and CDR2 from the germline V gene are LNHNV and YYDKDF (reference sequence). CDR3 size: 16 residues. Trimming took 3 bases from V and 5 from J; bases not matched to a gene: 9. The CDR3 DNA is TGTGCCACCAGCAGGACGGACAGGGAATTGGACAATGAGCAGTTCTTC. Its translation: CATSRTDRELDNEQFF.

A few counts support this clone. The rearrangement uses TRBV28 and TRBJ1-3; weak D call: TRBD1 (5 bases). The CDR3 has 19 amino acids. V lost 4 bases and J lost 0, with 22 bases in between. Germline V gene sequence: CDR1 MDHEN, CDR2 SYDVKM. CDR3 sequence: CASSSPRASQGDSGNTIYF. The CDR3 nucleotides are TGTGCCAGCAGTTCACCCAGGGCCTCGCAGGGCGACTCTGGAAACACCATATATTTT.

DNA of the CDR3: TGTGCCAGCAGTTATGGCAGGGCCCCCTACGAGCAGTACTTC. Its protein is CASSYGRAPYEQYF. This chain uses TRBV6-2 or TRBV6-3 with TRBJ2-7, with a possible D match to TRBD1 (5 bases). Germline-derived CDR1 and CDR2 are MNHEY and SVGEGT. The CDR3 totals 14 residues. Trimming removed 3 bases from V and 2 bases from J, with 11 bases in between.

This sequence joins TRBV4-1 and TRBJ2-3, with 7 bases matching TRBD2. The CDR3 loop spans 19 amino acids. V shed 5 bases, J shed 2 bases, and the junction held 19 bases outside the gene matches. Germline CDR1 and CDR2: MGHRA and YSYEKL. The CDR3 here is CASSKKSGLGGTTTDTQYF. As DNA, the CDR3 is TGCGCCAGCAGCAAAAAATCCGGTCTCGGCGGGACTACCACAGATACGCAGTATTTT.